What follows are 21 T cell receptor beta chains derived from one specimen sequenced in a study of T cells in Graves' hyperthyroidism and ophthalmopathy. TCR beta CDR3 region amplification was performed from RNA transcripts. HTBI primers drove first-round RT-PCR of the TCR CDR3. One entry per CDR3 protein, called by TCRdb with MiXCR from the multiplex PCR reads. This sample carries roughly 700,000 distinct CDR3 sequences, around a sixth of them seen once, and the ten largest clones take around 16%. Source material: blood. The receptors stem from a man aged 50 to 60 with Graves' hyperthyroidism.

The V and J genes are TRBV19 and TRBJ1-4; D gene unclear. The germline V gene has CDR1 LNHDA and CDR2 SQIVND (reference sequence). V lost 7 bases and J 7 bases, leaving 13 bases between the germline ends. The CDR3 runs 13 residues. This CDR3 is CASNFQPGEKLFF. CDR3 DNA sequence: TGTGCCAGTAACTTCCAACCGGGTGAAAAACTGTTTTTT.

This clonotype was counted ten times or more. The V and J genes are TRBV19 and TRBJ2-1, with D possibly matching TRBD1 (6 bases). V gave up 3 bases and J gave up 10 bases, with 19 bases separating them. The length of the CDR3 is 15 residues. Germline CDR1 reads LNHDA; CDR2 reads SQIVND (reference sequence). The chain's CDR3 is CASSIQQGYNAEQFF. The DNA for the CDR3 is TGTGCCAGTAGTATCCAGCAGGGGTATAATGCGGAGCAGTTCTTC.

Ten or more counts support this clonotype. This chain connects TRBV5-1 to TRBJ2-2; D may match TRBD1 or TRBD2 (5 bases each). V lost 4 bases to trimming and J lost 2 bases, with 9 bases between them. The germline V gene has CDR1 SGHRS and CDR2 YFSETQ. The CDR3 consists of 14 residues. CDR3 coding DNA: TGCGCCAGCAGCGAGGGGAGTAACACCGGGGAGCTGTTTTTT. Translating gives CASSEGSNTGELFF.

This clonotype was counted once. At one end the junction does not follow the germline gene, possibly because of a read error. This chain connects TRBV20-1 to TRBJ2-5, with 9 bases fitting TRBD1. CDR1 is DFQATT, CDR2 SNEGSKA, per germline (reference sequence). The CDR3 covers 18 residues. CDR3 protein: CSARDRGDTGGTGETQYF. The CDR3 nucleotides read TGCAGTGCGAGAGATCGGGGGGACACAGGGGGCACTGGAGAGACCCAGTACTTC.

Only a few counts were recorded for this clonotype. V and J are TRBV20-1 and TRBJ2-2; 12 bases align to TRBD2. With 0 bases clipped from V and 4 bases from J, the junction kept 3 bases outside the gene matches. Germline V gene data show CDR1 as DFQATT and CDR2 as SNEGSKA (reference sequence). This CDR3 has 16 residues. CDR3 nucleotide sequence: TGCAGTGCTAGAGAACTAGCGGGAGGTGGCACCGGGGAGCTGTTTTTT. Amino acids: CSARELAGGGTGELFF.

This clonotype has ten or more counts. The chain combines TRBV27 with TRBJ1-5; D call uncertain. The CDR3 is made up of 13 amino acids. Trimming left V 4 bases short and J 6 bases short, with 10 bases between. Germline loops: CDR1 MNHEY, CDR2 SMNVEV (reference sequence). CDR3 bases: TGTGCCAGCAGTTCCCCCCGGGGTCAGCCCCAGCATTTT. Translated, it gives CASSSPRGQPQHF.

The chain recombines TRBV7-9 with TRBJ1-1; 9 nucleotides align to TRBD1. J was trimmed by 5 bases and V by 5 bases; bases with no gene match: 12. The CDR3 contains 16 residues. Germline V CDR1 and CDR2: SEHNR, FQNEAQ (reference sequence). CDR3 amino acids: CASSRSDRGHETEAFF. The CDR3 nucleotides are TGTGCCAGCAGCCGATCGGACAGGGGACATGAAACTGAAGCTTTCTTT. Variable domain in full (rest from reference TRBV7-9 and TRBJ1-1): DTGVSQNPRHKITKRGQNVTFRCDPISEHNRLYWYRQTLGQGPEFLTYFQNEAQLEKSRLLSDRFSAERPKGSFSTLEIQRTEQGDSAMYLCASSRSDRGHETEAFFGQGTRLTVV.

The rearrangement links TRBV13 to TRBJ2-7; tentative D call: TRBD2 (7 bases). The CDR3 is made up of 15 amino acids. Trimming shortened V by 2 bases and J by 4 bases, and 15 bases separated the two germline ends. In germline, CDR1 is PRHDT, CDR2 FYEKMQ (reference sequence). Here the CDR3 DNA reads TGTGCCAGCAGCTTAAGAGGGGGGGCCGTTTACGAGCAGTACTTC. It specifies CASSLRGGAVYEQYF.

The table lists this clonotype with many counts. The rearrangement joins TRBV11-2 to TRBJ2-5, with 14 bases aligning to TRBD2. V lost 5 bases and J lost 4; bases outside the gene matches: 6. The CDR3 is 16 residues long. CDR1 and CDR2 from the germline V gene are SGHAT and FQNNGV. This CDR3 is CASSRAGLAGVETQYF. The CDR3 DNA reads TGTGCCAGCAGCCGCGCGGGACTAGCGGGAGTAGAGACCCAGTACTTC.

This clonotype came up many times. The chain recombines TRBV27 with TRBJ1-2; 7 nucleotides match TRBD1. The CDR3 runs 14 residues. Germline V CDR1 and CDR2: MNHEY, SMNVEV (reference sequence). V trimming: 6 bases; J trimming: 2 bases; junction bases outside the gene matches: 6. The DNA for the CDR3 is TGTGCCAGCAGAACGGAGACAGGGAACTATGGCTACACCTTC. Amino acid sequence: CASRTETGNYGYTF.

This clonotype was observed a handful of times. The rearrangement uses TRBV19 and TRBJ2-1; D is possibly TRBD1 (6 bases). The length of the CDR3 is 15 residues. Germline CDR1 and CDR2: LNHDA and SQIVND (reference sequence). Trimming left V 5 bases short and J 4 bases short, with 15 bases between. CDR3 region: CASSVRQVGYNEQFF. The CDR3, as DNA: TGTGCCAGTAGTGTCCGACAGGTGGGATACAATGAGCAGTTCTTC.

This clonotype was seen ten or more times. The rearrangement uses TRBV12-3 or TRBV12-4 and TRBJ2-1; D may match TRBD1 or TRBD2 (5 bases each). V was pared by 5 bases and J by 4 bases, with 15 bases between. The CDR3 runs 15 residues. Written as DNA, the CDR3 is TGTGCCAGCAGTCCGAGTCCGGGACCGTACAATGAGCAGTTCTTC. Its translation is CASSPSPGPYNEQFF.

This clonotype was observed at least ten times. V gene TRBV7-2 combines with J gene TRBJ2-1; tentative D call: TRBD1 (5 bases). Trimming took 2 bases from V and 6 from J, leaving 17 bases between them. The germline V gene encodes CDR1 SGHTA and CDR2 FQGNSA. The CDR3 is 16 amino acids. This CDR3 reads CASSLFASLGANEQFF. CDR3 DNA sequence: TGTGCCAGCAGCTTATTTGCATCGCTTGGGGCCAATGAGCAGTTCTTC.

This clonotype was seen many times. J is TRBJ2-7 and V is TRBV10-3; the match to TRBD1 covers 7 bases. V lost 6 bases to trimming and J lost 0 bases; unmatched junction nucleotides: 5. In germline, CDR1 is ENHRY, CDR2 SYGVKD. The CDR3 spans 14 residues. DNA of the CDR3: TGTGCCATCAGCAGCCGGGACAGCTCCTACGAGCAGTACTTC. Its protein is CAISSRDSSYEQYF.

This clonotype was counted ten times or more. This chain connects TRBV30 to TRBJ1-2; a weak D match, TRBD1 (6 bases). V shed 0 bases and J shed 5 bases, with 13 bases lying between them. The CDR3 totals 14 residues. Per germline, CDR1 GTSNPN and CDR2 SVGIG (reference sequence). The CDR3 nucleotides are TGTGCCTGGAGTGTTGGGGGGGCGCGATATGGCTACACCTTC. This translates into CAWSVGGARYGYTF.

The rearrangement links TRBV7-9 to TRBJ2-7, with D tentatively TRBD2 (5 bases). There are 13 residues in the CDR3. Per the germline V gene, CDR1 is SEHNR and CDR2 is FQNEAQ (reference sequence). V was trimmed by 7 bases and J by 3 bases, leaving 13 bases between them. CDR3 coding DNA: TGTGCCAGCAACCCGAACGGGAACTACGAGCAGTACTTC. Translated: CASNPNGNYEQYF.

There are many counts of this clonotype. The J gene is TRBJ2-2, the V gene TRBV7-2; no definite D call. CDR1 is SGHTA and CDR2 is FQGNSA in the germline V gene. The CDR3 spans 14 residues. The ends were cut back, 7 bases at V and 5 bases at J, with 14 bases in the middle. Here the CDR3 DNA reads TGTGCCAGCACCATTCCGACTCGGACCGGGGAGCTGTTTTTT. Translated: CASTIPTRTGELFF.

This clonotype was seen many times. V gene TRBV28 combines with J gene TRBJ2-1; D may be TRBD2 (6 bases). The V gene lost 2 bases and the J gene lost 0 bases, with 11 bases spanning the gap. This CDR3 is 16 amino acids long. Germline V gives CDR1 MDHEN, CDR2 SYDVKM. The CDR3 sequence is CASSLGGLSSYNEQFF. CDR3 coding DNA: TGTGCCAGCAGTTTAGGGGGACTGAGCTCCTACAATGAGCAGTTCTTC. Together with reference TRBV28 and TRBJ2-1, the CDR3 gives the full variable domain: DVKVTQSSRYLVKRTGEKVFLECVQDMDHENMFWYRQDPGLGLRLIYFSYDVKMKEKGDIPEGYSVSREKKERFSLILESASTNQTSMYLCASSLGGLSSYNEQFFGPGTRLTVL.

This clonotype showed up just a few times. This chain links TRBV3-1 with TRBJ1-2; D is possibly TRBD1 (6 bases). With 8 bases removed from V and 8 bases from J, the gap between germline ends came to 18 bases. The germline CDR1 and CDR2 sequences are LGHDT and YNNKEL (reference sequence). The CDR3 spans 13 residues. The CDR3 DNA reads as TGTGCCAGCCGCCCCGGGGGGGCGCTCGGCTACACCTTC. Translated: CASRPGGALGYTF.

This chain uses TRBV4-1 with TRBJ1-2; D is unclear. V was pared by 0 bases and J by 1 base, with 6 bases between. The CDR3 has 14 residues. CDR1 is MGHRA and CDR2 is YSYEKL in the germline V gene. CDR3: CASSQDAVNYGYTF. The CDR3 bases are TGCGCCAGCAGCCAAGATGCGGTTAACTATGGCTACACCTTC.

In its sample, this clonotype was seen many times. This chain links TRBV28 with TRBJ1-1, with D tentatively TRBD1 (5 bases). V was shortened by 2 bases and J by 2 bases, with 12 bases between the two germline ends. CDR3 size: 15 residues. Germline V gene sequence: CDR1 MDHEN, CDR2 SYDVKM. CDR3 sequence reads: CASSLPIGQNTEAFF. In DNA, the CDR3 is TGTGCCAGCAGTTTACCGATCGGACAAAACACTGAAGCTTTCTTT. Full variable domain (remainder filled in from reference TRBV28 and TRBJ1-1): DVKVTQSSRYLVKRTGEKVFLECVQDMDHENMFWYRQDPGLGLRLIYFSYDVKMKEKGDIPEGYSVSREKKERFSLILESASTNQTSMYLCASSLPIGQNTEAFFGQGTRLTVV.